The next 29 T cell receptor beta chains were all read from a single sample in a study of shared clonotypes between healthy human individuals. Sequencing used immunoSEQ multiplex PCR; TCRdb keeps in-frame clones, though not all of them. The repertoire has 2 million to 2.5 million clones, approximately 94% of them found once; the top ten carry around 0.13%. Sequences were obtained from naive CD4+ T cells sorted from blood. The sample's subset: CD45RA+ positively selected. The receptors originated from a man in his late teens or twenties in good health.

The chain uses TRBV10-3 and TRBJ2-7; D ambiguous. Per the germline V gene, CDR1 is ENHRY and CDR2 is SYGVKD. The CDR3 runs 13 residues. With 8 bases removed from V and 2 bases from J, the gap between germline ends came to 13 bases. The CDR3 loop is CAIGRQSAYEQYF. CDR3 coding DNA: TGTGCCATCGGTCGCCAGTCTGCCTACGAGCAGTACTTC.

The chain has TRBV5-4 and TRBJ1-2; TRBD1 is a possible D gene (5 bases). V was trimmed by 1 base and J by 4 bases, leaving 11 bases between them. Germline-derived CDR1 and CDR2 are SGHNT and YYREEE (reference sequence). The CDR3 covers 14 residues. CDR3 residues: CASSLQGASYGYTF. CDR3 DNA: TGTGCCAGCAGCTTGCAGGGAGCGAGCTATGGCTACACCTTC.

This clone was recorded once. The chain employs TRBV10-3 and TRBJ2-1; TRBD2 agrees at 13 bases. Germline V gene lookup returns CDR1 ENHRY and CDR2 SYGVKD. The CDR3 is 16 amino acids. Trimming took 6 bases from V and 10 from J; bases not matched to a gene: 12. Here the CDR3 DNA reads TGTGCCATCAGGGACGGACTAGCGGGAGTTCTCGGGGAGCAGTTCTTC. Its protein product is CAIRDGLAGVLGEQFF.

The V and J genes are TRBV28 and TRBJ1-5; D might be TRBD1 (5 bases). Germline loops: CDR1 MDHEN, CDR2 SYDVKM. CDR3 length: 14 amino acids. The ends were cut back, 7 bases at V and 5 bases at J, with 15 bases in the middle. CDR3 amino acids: CASTRQLEYQPQHF. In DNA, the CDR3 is TGTGCCAGCACCCGACAGTTGGAATATCAGCCCCAGCATTTT.

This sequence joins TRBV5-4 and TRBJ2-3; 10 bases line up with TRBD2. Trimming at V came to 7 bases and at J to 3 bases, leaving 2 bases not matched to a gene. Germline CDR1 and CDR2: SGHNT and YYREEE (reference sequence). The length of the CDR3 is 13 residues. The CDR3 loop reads CASAAGGTDTQYF. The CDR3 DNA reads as TGTGCCAGCGCAGCGGGGGGGACAGATACGCAGTATTTT.

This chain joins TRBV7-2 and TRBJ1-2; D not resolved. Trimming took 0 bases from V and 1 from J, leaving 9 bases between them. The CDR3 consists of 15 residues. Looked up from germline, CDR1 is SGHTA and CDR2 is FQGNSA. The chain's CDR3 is CASSLAPGYNYGYTF. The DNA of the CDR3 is TGTGCCAGCAGCTTAGCGCCAGGTTATAACTATGGCTACACCTTC.

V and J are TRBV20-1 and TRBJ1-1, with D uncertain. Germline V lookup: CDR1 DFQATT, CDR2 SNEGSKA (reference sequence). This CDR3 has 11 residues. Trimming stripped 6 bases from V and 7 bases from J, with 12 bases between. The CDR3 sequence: CSAEGGGEAFF. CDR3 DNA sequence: TGCAGTGCGGAGGGTGGCGGTGAAGCTTTCTTT.

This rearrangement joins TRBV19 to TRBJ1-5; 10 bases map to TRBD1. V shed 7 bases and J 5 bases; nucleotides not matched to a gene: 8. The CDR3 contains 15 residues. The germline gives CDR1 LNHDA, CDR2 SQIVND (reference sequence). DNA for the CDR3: TGTGCCAGTAAGTCGACAGGGGGCGGGCATCAGCCCCAGCATTTT. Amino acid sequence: CASKSTGGGHQPQHF.

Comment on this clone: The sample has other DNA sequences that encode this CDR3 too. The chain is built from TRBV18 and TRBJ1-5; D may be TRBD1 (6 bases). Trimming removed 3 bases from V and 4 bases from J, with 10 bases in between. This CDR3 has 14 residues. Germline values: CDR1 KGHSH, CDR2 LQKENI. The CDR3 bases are TGTGCCAGCTCACCGACAGGCGGGAATCAGCCCCAGCATTTT. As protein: CASSPTGGNQPQHF.

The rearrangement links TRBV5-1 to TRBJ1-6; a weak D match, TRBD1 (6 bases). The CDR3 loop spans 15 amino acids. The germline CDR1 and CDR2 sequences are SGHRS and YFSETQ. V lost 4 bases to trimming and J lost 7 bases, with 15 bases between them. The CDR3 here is CASSPQQGWNSPLHF. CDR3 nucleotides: TGCGCCAGCAGCCCCCAACAGGGATGGAATTCACCCCTCCACTTT.

The CDR3 loop is CASSRSGKTEAFF. CDR3 nucleotide sequence: TGTGCCAGCAGTCGAAGTGGCAAGACTGAAGCTTTCTTT. This sequence joins TRBV6-5 and TRBJ1-1; D is unresolved. Per germline, CDR1 MNHEY and CDR2 SVGAGI. V lost 5 bases to trimming and J lost 5 bases, with 12 bases between them. The CDR3 runs to 13 residues.

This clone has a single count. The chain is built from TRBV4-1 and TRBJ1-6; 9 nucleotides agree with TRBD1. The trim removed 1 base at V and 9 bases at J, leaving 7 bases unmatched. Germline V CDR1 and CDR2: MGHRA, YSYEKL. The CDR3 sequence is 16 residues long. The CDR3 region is CASSQVGTGSISPLHF. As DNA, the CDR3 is TGCGCCAGCAGCCAAGTTGGGACAGGGTCCATTTCACCCCTCCACTTT.

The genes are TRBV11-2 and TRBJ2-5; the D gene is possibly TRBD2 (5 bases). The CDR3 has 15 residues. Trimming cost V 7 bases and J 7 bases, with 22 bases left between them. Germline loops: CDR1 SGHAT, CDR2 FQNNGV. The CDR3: CASTPLSGNRGTQYF. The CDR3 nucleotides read TGTGCCAGCACCCCTTTGTCCGGGAATAGAGGGACCCAGTACTTC.

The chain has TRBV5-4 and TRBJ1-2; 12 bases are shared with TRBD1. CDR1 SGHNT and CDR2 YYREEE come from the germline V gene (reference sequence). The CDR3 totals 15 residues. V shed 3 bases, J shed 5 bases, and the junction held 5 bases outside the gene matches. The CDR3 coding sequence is TGTGCCAGCAGCTCGGGACAGGGGGCAGAGTATGGCTACACCTTC. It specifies CASSSGQGAEYGYTF.

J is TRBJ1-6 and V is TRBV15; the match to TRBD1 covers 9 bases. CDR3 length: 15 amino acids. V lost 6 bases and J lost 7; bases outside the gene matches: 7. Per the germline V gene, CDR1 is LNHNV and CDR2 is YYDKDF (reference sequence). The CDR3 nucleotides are TGTGCCACCAGACGGACAGGGGTACTAAATTCACCCCTCCACTTT. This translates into CATRRTGVLNSPLHF.

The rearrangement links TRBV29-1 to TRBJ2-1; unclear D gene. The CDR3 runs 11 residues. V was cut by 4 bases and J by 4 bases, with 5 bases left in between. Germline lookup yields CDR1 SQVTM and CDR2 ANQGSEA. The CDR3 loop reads CSVVFYNEQFF. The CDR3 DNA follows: TGCAGCGTTGTGTTTTACAATGAGCAGTTCTTC.

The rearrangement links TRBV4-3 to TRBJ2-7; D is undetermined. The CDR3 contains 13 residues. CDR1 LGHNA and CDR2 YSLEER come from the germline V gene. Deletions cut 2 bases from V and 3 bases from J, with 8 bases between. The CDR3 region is CASSQLHDYEQYF. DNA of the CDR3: TGCGCCAGCAGCCAATTACATGACTACGAGCAGTACTTC.

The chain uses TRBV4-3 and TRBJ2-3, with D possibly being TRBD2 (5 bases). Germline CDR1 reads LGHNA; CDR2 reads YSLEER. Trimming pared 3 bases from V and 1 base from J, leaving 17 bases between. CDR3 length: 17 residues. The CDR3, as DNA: TGCGCCAGCAGCCAGGGTAGAGGACTTCTACGCACAGATACGCAGTATTTT. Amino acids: CASSQGRGLLRTDTQYF.

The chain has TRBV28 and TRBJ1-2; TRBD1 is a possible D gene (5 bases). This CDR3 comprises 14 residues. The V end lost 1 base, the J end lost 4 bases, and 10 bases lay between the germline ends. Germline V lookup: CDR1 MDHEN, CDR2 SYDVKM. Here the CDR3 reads CASSLSPGTYGYTF. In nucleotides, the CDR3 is TGTGCCAGCAGTTTATCTCCGGGGACCTATGGCTACACCTTC.

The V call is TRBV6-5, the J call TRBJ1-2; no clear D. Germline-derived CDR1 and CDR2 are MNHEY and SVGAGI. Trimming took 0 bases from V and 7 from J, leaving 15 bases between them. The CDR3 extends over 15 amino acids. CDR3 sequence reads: CASSYSRGYAVGYTF. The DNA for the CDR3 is TGTGCCAGCAGTTACTCTCGGGGATACGCGGTTGGCTACACCTTC.

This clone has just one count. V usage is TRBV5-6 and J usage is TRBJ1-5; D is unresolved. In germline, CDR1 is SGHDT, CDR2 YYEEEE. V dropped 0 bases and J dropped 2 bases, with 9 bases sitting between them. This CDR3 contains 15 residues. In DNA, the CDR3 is TGTGCCAGCAGCTTGGGAGCGCTGGGCAATCAGCCCCAGCATTTT. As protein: CASSLGALGNQPQHF.

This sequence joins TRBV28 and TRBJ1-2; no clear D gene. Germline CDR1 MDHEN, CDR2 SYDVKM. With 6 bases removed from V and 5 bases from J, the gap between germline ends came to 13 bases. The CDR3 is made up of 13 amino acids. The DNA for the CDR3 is TGTGCCAGCAGAACTCCGGACGGGTATGGCTACACCTTC. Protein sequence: CASRTPDGYGYTF.

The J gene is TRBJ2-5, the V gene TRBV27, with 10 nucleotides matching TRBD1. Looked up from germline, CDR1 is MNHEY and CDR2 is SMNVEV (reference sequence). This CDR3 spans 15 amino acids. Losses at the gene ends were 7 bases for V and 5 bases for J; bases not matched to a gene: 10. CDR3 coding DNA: TGTGCCAGCACCCGAACCGGGACAGGGGACGAGACCCAGTACTTC. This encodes CASTRTGTGDETQYF.

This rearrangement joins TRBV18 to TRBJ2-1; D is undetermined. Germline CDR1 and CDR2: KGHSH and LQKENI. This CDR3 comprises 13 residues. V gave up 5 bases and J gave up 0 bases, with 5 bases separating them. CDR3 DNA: TGTGCCAGCTCAACCTCCTCCTACAATGAGCAGTTCTTC. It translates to CASSTSSYNEQFF.

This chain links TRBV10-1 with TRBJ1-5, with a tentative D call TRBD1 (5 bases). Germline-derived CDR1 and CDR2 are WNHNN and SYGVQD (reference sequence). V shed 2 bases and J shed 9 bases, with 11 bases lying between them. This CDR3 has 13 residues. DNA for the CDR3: TGCGCCAGCAGTGAGAATTTTGGGGGGCCCCAGCATTTT. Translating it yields CASSENFGGPQHF.

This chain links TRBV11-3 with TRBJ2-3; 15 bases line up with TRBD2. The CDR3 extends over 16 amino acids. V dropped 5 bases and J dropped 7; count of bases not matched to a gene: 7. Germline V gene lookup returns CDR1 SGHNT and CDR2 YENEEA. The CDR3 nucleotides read TGTGCCAGCAGCCCGGGACTAGCGGGGGGCTTGAATACGCAGTATTTT. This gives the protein CASSPGLAGGLNTQYF.

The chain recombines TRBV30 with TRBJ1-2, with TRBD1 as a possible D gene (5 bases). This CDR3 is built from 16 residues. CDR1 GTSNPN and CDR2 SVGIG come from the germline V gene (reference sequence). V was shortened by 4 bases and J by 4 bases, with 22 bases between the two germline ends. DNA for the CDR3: TGTGCCTGGACCCCCCCGCGGGGGAGTAACTTCTATGGCTACACCTTC. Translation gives CAWTPPRGSNFYGYTF.

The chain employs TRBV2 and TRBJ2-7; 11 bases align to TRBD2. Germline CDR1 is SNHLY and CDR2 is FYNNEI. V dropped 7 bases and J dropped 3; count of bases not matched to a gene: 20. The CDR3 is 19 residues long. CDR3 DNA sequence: TGTGCCAGCACCGGATGGCCACTAAACAACGGACTAGCGGGCTACGAGCAGTACTTC. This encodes CASTGWPLNNGLAGYEQYF.

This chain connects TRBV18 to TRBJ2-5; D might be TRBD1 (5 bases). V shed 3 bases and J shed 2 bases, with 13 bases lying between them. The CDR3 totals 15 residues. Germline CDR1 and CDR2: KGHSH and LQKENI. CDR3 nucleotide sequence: TGTGCCAGCTCACCCAATCTCGCAGGGCAAGAGACCCAGTACTTC. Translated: CASSPNLAGQETQYF.